What follows describes a single T cell receptor (beta chain). Antigen unknown. The protocol was immunoSEQ multiplex PCR, while the TCRdb copy is restricted to in-frame clones and leaves out a portion. The sample lists approximately 170,000 clones; about 85% were seen once. Trimming shortened V by 5 bases and J by 2 bases, and 15 bases separated the two germline ends. Germline CDR1 and CDR2: SGHRS and YFSETQ. This CDR3 spans 15 amino acids. This record comes from a study of cytomegalovirus exposure and HLA in healthy donors. Study-wide results and limits: Most TCR sequences were uncommon, yet certain public TCRs appeared in many donors. Cytomegalovirus-associated TCR beta chains were listed, numbering roughly 150. In vitro experiments confirmed that a few CMV-associated chains were specific for CMV antigens.

The clonotype originates from a man aged 18 to 29 in good health and CMV-seropositive. The V call is TRBV5-1, the J call TRBJ2-3; D perhaps matches TRBD2 (7 bases). The sequencing sample was made of PBMCs. This CDR3 is CASRGGLAVTDTQYF. The CDR3 bases are TGCGCCAGCAGAGGGGGGCTAGCGGTCACAGATACGCAGTATTTT. The variable domain in full, with the rest retrieved from reference TRBV5-1 and TRBJ2-3, is KAGVTQTPRYLIKTRGQQVTLSCSPISGHRSVSWYQQTPGQGLQFLFEYFSETQRNKGNFPGRFSGRQFSNSRSEMNVSTLELGDSALYLCASRGGLAVTDTQYFGPGTRLTVL.